This T cell receptor beta chain was documented in a study of T cells in tuberculosis. Deletions cut 5 bases from V and 7 bases from J, with 30 bases between. Germline assignment: CDR1 SGHVS and CDR2 FQNEAQ. CDR3 size: 18 residues. TCR-alpha and TCR-beta chains were sequenced unpaired. Sequencing was performed with immunoSEQ multiplex PCR; in TCRdb, only in-frame clones are kept and a portion is missing. The table records 55,000 to 65,000 clones, around 81% of them present only once. Cells were sorted from thawed PBMC rested overnight and stained with GMM-loaded CD1B tetramer, viability dye and anti-CD3. C32 glucose monomycolate from Rhodococcus equi was loaded onto the CD1B tetramers. PBMC for tetramer sorting were first depleted of CD14-expressing monocytes. From each donor, some 90,000 tetramer-negative cells were sorted.

The chain is built from TRBV7-8 and TRBJ2-7, with D perhaps matching TRBD2 (5 bases). The sequence derives from an adult woman with latent tuberculosis. The sequencing input was CD1b-GMM tetramer-negative cells sorted from PBMCs. The CDR3 sequence: CASSPTRPSTNLPGEQYF. The CDR3 nucleotides are TGTGCCAGCAGCCCAACTCGTCCTAGCACCAATCTCCCGGGGGAGCAGTACTTC.